Presented here are 20 T cell receptor beta chains from one specimen sequenced in a study of cytomegalovirus exposure and HLA in healthy donors. In the PCR, 60 Vbeta and 13 Jbeta primers were used. TCRdb's table, derived via immunoSEQ multiplex PCR, lists solely in-frame clones and lacks some. The data show about 160,000 clones, with approximately 84% seen just once and about 2.1% held by the top ten. Source material: PBMCs. Receptors were obtained from a man aged 18 to 29 in good health and CMV-seropositive.

Concerning this clone: The sample contains more than one DNA sequence encoding this CDR3. This chain uses TRBV7-2 with TRBJ1-2; D unresolved. CDR1 and CDR2 from the germline V gene are SGHTA and FQGNSA. The CDR3 runs to 14 residues. The V gene lost 1 base and the J gene lost 2 bases, with 8 bases spanning the gap. The DNA for the CDR3 is TGTGCCAGCAGCTTAGAAGCGGGAAACTATGGCTACACCTTC. It yields the protein CASSLEAGNYGYTF.

The CDR3 coding sequence is TGTGCCACCAGCAGTCCGACAGGGTCGAGCGGGGAGCTGTTTTTT. This gives the protein CATSSPTGSSGELFF. The V and J genes are TRBV15 and TRBJ2-2; 7 bases are a match to TRBD1. CDR3 size: 15 residues. V shed 3 bases, J shed 7 bases, and the junction held 8 bases outside the gene matches. Germline V gene sequence: CDR1 LNHNV, CDR2 YYDKDF (reference sequence).

The rearrangement joins TRBV7-9 to TRBJ1-1, with D possibly being TRBD1 (6 bases). V lost 1 base, J lost 5 bases, and 14 bases lay in between. The germline V gene encodes CDR1 SEHNR and CDR2 FQNEAQ (reference sequence). The CDR3 length is 15 residues. CDR3 nucleotides: TGTGCCAGCAGCTTAGTGGGGGCGGCGAATACTGAAGCTTTCTTT. This gives the protein CASSLVGAANTEAFF.

This rearrangement joins TRBV9 to TRBJ2-3; D is perhaps TRBD2 (6 bases). The length of the CDR3 is 15 residues. Germline CDR1 SGDLS, CDR2 YYNGEE. Trimming stripped 3 bases from V and 4 bases from J, with 15 bases between. The CDR3 sequence: CASSEGNGGPDTQYF. The CDR3 nucleotides are TGTGCCAGCAGCGAGGGTAACGGGGGTCCAGATACGCAGTATTTT.

The genes are TRBV5-5 and TRBJ1-4; 8 nucleotides agree with TRBD1. Germline V CDR1 and CDR2: SGHKS, YYEKEE (reference sequence). CDR3 length: 17 amino acids. Trimming took 4 bases from V and 0 from J; bases not matched to a gene: 8. CDR3 bases: TGTGCCAGCAGCCCCCGGACAGGGACCCCAACTAATGAAAAACTGTTTTTT. It translates to CASSPRTGTPTNEKLFF.

The genes are TRBV6-5 and TRBJ2-7, with D maybe TRBD2 (6 bases). The V gene lost 0 bases and the J gene lost 4 bases, with 16 bases spanning the gap. The germline CDR1 and CDR2 sequences are MNHEY and SVGAGI. This CDR3 spans 16 amino acids. CDR3 in amino acids: CASSYSTGTRFYEQYF. The CDR3 DNA reads TGTGCCAGCAGTTACTCCACCGGGACTCGCTTTTACGAGCAGTACTTC.

This clone has just a few counts. This rearrangement joins TRBV7-2 to TRBJ1-1; D unresolved. The V gene lost 5 bases and the J gene lost 4 bases, with 11 bases spanning the gap. Germline assignment: CDR1 SGHTA and CDR2 FQGNSA. The CDR3 covers 13 residues. CDR3 sequence reads: CASSPTVPTEAFF. DNA of the CDR3: TGTGCCAGCAGCCCAACAGTCCCCACTGAAGCTTTCTTT.

This clone came up a few times. The rearrangement joins TRBV9 to TRBJ2-1, with D perhaps TRBD1 (5 bases). Trimming shortened V by 3 bases and J by 8 bases, and 21 bases separated the two germline ends. The CDR3 covers 16 residues. Germline-derived CDR1 and CDR2 are SGDLS and YYNGEE. The CDR3 coding sequence is TGTGCCAGCAGCGCCAGGGTTGGGCTCTCTGCGGATGAGCAGTTCTTC. Residues: CASSARVGLSADEQFF.

The V and J genes are TRBV18 and TRBJ2-5; TRBD2 might be the D (6 bases). The CDR3 spans 14 residues. From germline, CDR1 is KGHSH and CDR2 LQKENI. V was pared by 3 bases and J by 2 bases, with 10 bases between. The CDR3 nucleotides read TGTGCCAGCTCACCGGGACTGACACAAGAGACCCAGTACTTC. It specifies CASSPGLTQETQYF.

J is TRBJ1-2 and V is TRBV20-1, with D uncertain. Germline CDR1 is DFQATT and CDR2 is SNEGSKA (reference sequence). V gave up 5 bases and J gave up 2 bases, with 6 bases separating them. The CDR3 has 11 residues. This CDR3 reads CSAPTNYGYTF. The CDR3 DNA follows: TGCAGTGCTCCTACCAACTATGGCTACACCTTC.

This chain uses TRBV9 with TRBJ1-2, with D maybe TRBD1 (5 bases). The CDR3 spans 14 residues. Trimming removed 3 bases from V and 4 bases from J, with 13 bases in between. Per germline, CDR1 SGDLS and CDR2 YYNGEE. The DNA for the CDR3 is TGTGCCAGCAGCGAGGACAATCCCGGCTATGGCTACACCTTC. The encoded protein is CASSEDNPGYGYTF.

The chain carries TRBV19 and TRBJ2-1; 10 nucleotides align to TRBD2. The CDR3 spans 14 residues. Per the germline V gene, CDR1 is LNHDA and CDR2 is SQIVND (reference sequence). The V segment lost 4 bases and the J segment 6 bases; nucleotides outside the gene matches: 3. The CDR3 coding sequence is TGTGCCAGTAGTAGCGGACTAGCGGTCAATGAGCAGTTCTTC. Translation gives CASSSGLAVNEQFF. Supplemented by reference TRBV19 and TRBJ2-1, the full variable domain reads DGGITQSPKYLFRKEGQNVTLSCEQNLNHDAMYWYRQDPGQGLRLIYYSQIVNDFQKGDIAEGYSVSREKKESFPLTVTSAQKNPTAFYLCASSSGLAVNEQFFGPGTRLTVL.

The V and J genes are TRBV27 and TRBJ2-7; D may be TRBD2 (6 bases). V gave up 5 bases and J gave up 4 bases, with 18 bases separating them. Per germline, CDR1 MNHEY and CDR2 SMNVEV (reference sequence). This CDR3 comprises 15 residues. The CDR3 protein is CASSADLGGKYEQYF. DNA for the CDR3: TGTGCCAGCAGTGCTGATTTGGGGGGTAAATACGAGCAGTACTTC.

V gene TRBV7-2 combines with J gene TRBJ2-1, with 13 bases fitting TRBD2. The CDR3 contains 16 residues. Germline V gene data show CDR1 as SGHTA and CDR2 as FQGNSA. Trimming at V came to 5 bases and at J to 6 bases, leaving 7 bases not matched to a gene. The CDR3: CASSKPGLAGLNEQFF. The CDR3 DNA follows: TGTGCCAGCAGCAAACCGGGACTAGCGGGGCTCAATGAGCAGTTCTTC.

For the CDR3, the DNA is TGTGCCAGCAGCTCACAGGGGGCCCTTGTCTATGGCTACACCTTC. It specifies CASSSQGALVYGYTF. The chain employs TRBV5-6 and TRBJ1-2, with 9 bases lining up with TRBD1. From germline, CDR1 is SGHDT and CDR2 YYEEEE. V lost 3 bases, J lost 4 bases, and 7 bases stayed unmatched. This CDR3 is built from 15 residues. Supplemented by reference TRBV5-6 and TRBJ1-2, the full variable domain reads DAGVTQSPTHLIKTRGQQVTLRCSPKSGHDTVSWYQQALGQGPQFIFQYYEEEERQRGNFPDRFSGHQFPNYSSELNVNALLLGDSALYLCASSSQGALVYGYTFGSGTRLTVV.

In its sample, this clone was seen once. V usage is TRBV27 and J usage is TRBJ1-5; D is perhaps TRBD1 (5 bases). Trimming cost V 3 bases and J 4 bases, with 10 bases left between them. This CDR3 has 14 amino acids. The germline V gene encodes CDR1 MNHEY and CDR2 SMNVEV (reference sequence). The CDR3: CASSLVGTNQPQHF. CDR3 bases: TGTGCCAGCAGTTTGGTAGGGACTAATCAGCCCCAGCATTTT.

The chain links TRBV7-2 to TRBJ1-2, with D hard to call. CDR1 SGHTA and CDR2 FQGNSA come from the germline V gene. Between the trimmed V and J ends, which lost 5 bases and 7 bases, there was a span of 23 bases. This CDR3 comprises 16 residues. The CDR3 DNA reads as TGTGCCAGCAGCCTAAACCCAGAGGGAATAAGCTGTGGCTACACCTTC. Translating gives CASSLNPEGISCGYTF.

This sequence joins TRBV7-8 and TRBJ2-3, with 7 bases that match TRBD1. Germline V gives CDR1 SGHVS, CDR2 FQNEAQ. J lost 3 bases, V lost 6 bases, and 6 bases had no gene match. This CDR3 is 14 amino acids long. CDR3: CASRGDSITDTQYF. For the CDR3, the DNA is TGTGCCAGCAGAGGGGACAGCATTACAGATACGCAGTATTTT.

The rearrangement uses TRBV2 and TRBJ1-1, with 7 bases lining up with TRBD1. Germline V lookup: CDR1 SNHLY, CDR2 FYNNEI. The ends lost 6 bases at V and 11 bases at J; junction bases unmatched: 9. The CDR3 has 12 residues. The chain's CDR3 is CASRDDRELAFF. The CDR3 DNA follows: TGTGCCAGCAGGGACGACAGGGAGTTGGCTTTCTTT. Combining the CDR3 with reference TRBV2 and TRBJ1-1 gives the whole variable domain EPEVTQTPSHQVTQMGQEVILRCVPISNHLYFYWYRQILGQKVEFLVSFYNNEISEKSEIFDDQFSVERPDGSNFTLKIRSTKLEDSAMYFCASRDDRELAFFGQGTRLTVV.

The genes are TRBV27 and TRBJ1-2; 7 nucleotides agree with TRBD1. This CDR3 region has 14 residues. Germline loops: CDR1 MNHEY, CDR2 SMNVEV (reference sequence). J was trimmed by 5 bases and V by 4 bases; bases with no gene match: 7. CDR3 DNA sequence: TGTGCCAGCAGTTCAGGACAGGAACCTTATGGCTACACCTTC. It is translated as CASSSGQEPYGYTF.